These T cell receptor beta chains were read from a single sample in a study of blood T cell repertoires in COVID-19. Some clones are missing from TCRdb's copy, which holds only in-frame ones; the method was immunoSEQ multiplex PCR. The sample includes about 130,000 clones, 84% of them seen just once. What was sequenced was peripheral blood. The source of these receptors is a woman in her fifties or sixties with acute or convalescent COVID-19. Both conserved end residues are part of each CDR3. The order of the fields is V gene, clone size, D gene, J gene, CDR3 protein, CDR3 DNA. A D gene is named only where the DNA matches it firmly. Clone size appears in some rows only: once, few, many, or a class for an expanded clone.

TRBV30	.	.	TRBJ2-2	CAWSELFRGAGELFF	TGTGCCTGGAGTGAGTTATTTAGGGGCGCCGGGGAGCTGTTTTTT
TRBV5-6	.	.	TRBJ1-6	CASSLAMGTDGSPLHF	TGTGCCAGCAGCTTGGCCATGGGGACTGATGGTTCACCCCTCCACTTT
TRBV30	.	.	TRBJ1-1	CAWSRGLMNTEAFF	TGTGCCTGGAGTAGGGGACTAATGAACACTGAAGCTTTCTTT
TRBV10-3	.	.	TRBJ1-1	CAISTGTQNTEAFF	TGTGCCATCAGCACCGGGACTCAGAACACTGAAGCTTTCTTT
TRBV12-3/TRBV12-4	.	.	TRBJ1-2	CASSFSSGYTF	TGTGCCAGCAGTTTCTCCTCTGGCTACACCTTC
TRBV12-3/TRBV12-4	.	.	TRBJ1-1	CASSWGMNTEAFF	TGTGCCAGCAGCTGGGGCATGAACACTGAAGCTTTCTTT
TRBV5-1	.	TRBD2	TRBJ2-5	CASSYGGAKETQYF	TGCGCCAGCAGCTACGGGGGGGCCAAAGAGACCCAGTACTTC
TRBV4-1	.	.	TRBJ2-1	CASSQLNGGLYNEQFF	TGCGCCAGCAGTCAACTAAACGGGGGGCTTTACAATGAGCAGTTCTTC
TRBV5-1	.	.	TRBJ2-3	CASSVVGTRTDTQYF	TGCGCCAGCAGCGTTGTGGGGACTCGCACAGATACGCAGTATTTT
TRBV15	once	.	TRBJ1-1	CATSSDRQLHTEAFF	TGTGCCACCAGCAGCGACAGACAGTTGCACACTGAAGCTTTCTTT
TRBV5-4	few	.	TRBJ1-2	CASSYKGSQRPTFFYGYTF	TGTGCCAGCAGCTATAAAGGCTCACAGAGACCCACCTTCTTCTATGGCTACACCTTC
TRBV5-1	.	.	TRBJ2-1	CASSLISGHSYNEQFF	TGCGCCAGCAGCTTGATAAGCGGGCACTCCTACAATGAGCAGTTCTTC
TRBV19	.	.	TRBJ2-1	CASRETSDPRSYNEQFF	TGTGCCAGTAGGGAGACCAGCGATCCCCGCTCCTACAATGAGCAGTTCTTC
TRBV27	.	.	TRBJ1-6	CASSPIPLSPLHF	TGTGCCAGCAGTCCGATCCCCCTATCACCCCTCCACTTT
TRBV6-5	.	.	TRBJ2-3	CASSYKRSTDTQYF	TGTGCCAGCAGTTACAAGAGATCCACAGATACGCAGTATTTT
TRBV6-5	.	.	TRBJ1-1	CASKEEFGVNTEAFF	TGTGCCAGCAAAGAGGAGTTCGGCGTGAACACTGAAGCTTTCTTT
TRBV24-1	.	.	TRBJ1-1	CASQGDTEAFF	TGTGCCAGCCAAGGGGACACTGAAGCTTTCTTT
TRBV20-1	.	.	TRBJ1-2	CSASFGTHYGYTF	TGCAGTGCTAGTTTTGGGACACACTATGGCTACACCTTC
TRBV29-1	.	TRBD1	TRBJ1-1	CSVRDRSTEAFF	TGCAGCGTCAGGGACAGGAGCACTGAAGCTTTCTTT
TRBV6-2/TRBV6-3	once	TRBD1	TRBJ1-1	CASSYSQGARTEAFF	TGTGCCAGCAGTTACTCCCAGGGGGCTAGGACTGAAGCTTTCTTT
TRBV9	.	TRBD1	TRBJ1-2	CASSATGTGSGYTF	TGTGCCAGCAGCGCCACCGGGACAGGGTCTGGCTACACCTTC
TRBV5-1	.	TRBD2	TRBJ2-7	CASSLAGLAGAYEQYF	TGCGCCAGCAGCTTGGCCGGGTTAGCGGGGGCCTACGAGCAGTACTTC
TRBV1	once	.	TRBJ2-1	CTSSQRTSGGVEQFF	TGCACCAGCAGCCAAAGGACTAGCGGGGGTGTTGAGCAGTTCTTC
TRBV7-8	.	TRBD1	TRBJ1-1	CASSLRDRGWITEAFF	TGTGCCAGCAGCTTGAGGGACAGGGGGTGGATTACTGAAGCTTTCTTT
TRBV4-2	.	.	TRBJ1-4	CASSQDQGPWGEKLFF	TGTGCCAGCAGCCAGGATCAGGGCCCATGGGGTGAAAAACTGTTTTTT
TRBV7-9	.	.	TRBJ2-3	CASSSRADTQYF	TGTGCCAGCAGCTCCCGGGCAGATACGCAGTATTTT
TRBV29-1	.	.	TRBJ2-1	CSVRARGGSSYNEQFF	TGCAGCGTTCGGGCTAGGGGGGGCTCGTCCTACAATGAGCAGTTCTTC
TRBV18	.	.	TRBJ1-2	CASSPGSNPSYGYTF	TGTGCCAGCTCACCGGGCAGCAATCCTTCCTATGGCTACACCTTC
TRBV28	.	.	TRBJ2-5	CASSDSVAKTQYF	TGTGCCAGCAGTGACAGCGTCGCGAAGACCCAGTACTTC